This T cell receptor (beta chain) is from a study of T cells in localized non-small cell lung cancer. Data came from immunoSEQ multiplex PCR; TCRdb stores just in-frame clones and leaves some out. The sample contains approximately 30,000 clones, more than 85% of which appear only once. To note about this clone: Its specificity is unknown.

Study results and caveats: Higher T cell density in the blood was associated with longer overall survival, whereas higher adjacent-lung clonality associated with shorter survival. The study found T cell clonality highest in uninvolved adjacent lung, above tumor. Only one tumor region went through sequencing, so heterogeneity may still be there. Appearances in adjacent lung were noted for a median roughly 58 of the top 100 tumor clones.

The CDR3 loop spans 16 amino acids. With 2 bases removed from V and 1 base from J, the gap between germline ends came to 14 bases. CDR1 and CDR2 (germline): SGHVS, FQNEAQ. The chain has TRBV7-8 and TRBJ1-2; maybe TRBD1 (5 bases). The source of this sequence is a female donor older than 55 with stage II lung adenocarcinoma. The specimen was peripheral blood mononuclear cells, collected before any cancer treatment. CDR3 coding DNA: TGTGCCAGCAGCTTAAATCGGGGGGTGGTTAACTATGGCTACACCTTC. Translation: CASSLNRGVVNYGYTF.